The 15 T cell receptor beta chains listed next were all sequenced from one sample in a study of CD8+CD57+ T cells in acquired aplastic anemia. TCR beta VDJ and CDR3 were profiled, and genomic DNA was the template. TCRdb passed the reads through MiXCR, listing each CDR3 protein once. The data show over 150,000 distinct CDR3 sequences, 63% seen once. Those patients picked for sequencing had displayed CD8+CD57+ cell expansion on flow cytometry. The sample taken for sequencing was sorted CD4+, CD8+, or CD8+CD57+ T cells (not recorded which) from PBMCs. These receptor sequences come from a human donor with aplastic anemia.

On this clonotype itself: A read error may account for a junction end that differs from germline. The chain combines TRBV5-1 with TRBJ1-2; D is ambiguous. In germline, CDR1 is SGHRS, CDR2 YFSETQ. The CDR3 has 14 residues. In DNA form, the CDR3 reads TGTGCCAGCAGTCCCGACATTATTAACTATGGCTACACCTTC. This codes for CASSPDIINYGYTF.

The chain uses TRBV20-1 and TRBJ1-2, with D perhaps TRBD1 (5 bases). CDR1 is DFQATT and CDR2 is SNEGSKA in the germline V gene (reference sequence). This CDR3 has 13 amino acids. Trimming cost V 0 bases and J 8 bases, with 13 bases left between them. The CDR3 DNA sequence: TGCAGTGCTAGAGATGATAGAGGGGAGGGCTACACCTTC. Translated, it gives CSARDDRGEGYTF.

This clonotype was found a few times. The CDR3 nucleotides are TGTGCCAGCAGTTTAACACCGGGACAGGCGACCTATGGCTACACCTTC. This translates into CASSLTPGQATYGYTF. This sequence joins TRBV5-4 and TRBJ1-2, with TRBD1 identical over 8 bases. Unmatched junction bases numbered 13, after V lost 5 bases and J lost 4 bases. Germline CDR1 is SGHNT and CDR2 is YYREEE (reference sequence). The CDR3 sequence is 16 residues long.

Note on this clonotype: Germline is not matched at one junction end, which may reflect a read error. This chain joins TRBV5-1 and TRBJ2-1, with 8 bases identical to TRBD1. CDR1 and CDR2 from the germline V gene are SGHRS and YFSETQ. The CDR3 consists of 15 residues. CDR3 in amino acids: CASSLVPGGRDEQLF. The CDR3 coding sequence is TGTGCCAGCAGCTTGGTCCCAGGGGGCCGGGATGAGCAGCTCTTC.

The V and J genes are TRBV15 and TRBJ1-5; 7 bases agree with TRBD1. Germline V gene data show CDR1 as LNHNV and CDR2 as YYDKDF (reference sequence). The CDR3 runs to 14 residues. V lost 5 bases to trimming and J lost 6 bases; unmatched junction nucleotides: 7. CDR3 in DNA: TGTGCCACCAGCGAGGGGGCGGTAAGTCAGCCCCAGCATTTT. This sequence encodes CATSEGAVSQPQHF.

The chain carries TRBV7-8 and TRBJ2-7, with 14 positions matching TRBD2. The CDR3 loop spans 15 amino acids. CDR1 and CDR2 (germline): SGHVS, FQNEAQ. V trimming: 3 bases; J trimming: 4 bases; junction bases outside the gene matches: 2. The CDR3 here is CASSLGTSGRYEQYF. Written as DNA, the CDR3 is TGTGCCAGCAGCTTGGGGACTAGCGGGAGATACGAGCAGTACTTC.

This chain links TRBV7-9 with TRBJ2-1, with 7 bases matching TRBD2. Germline V gives CDR1 SEHNR, CDR2 FQNEAQ (reference sequence). Trimming at V came to 5 bases and at J to 4 bases, leaving 8 bases not matched to a gene. This CDR3 comprises 15 residues. CDR3 coding DNA: TGTGCCAGCAGCCCGCGGGGGACGGAGTACAATGAGCAGTTCTTC. It specifies CASSPRGTEYNEQFF.

This clonotype was found many times. The gene calls are TRBV6-2 or TRBV6-3 and TRBJ2-7; D is possibly TRBD2 (6 bases). The V gene's germline CDR1 is MNHEY and CDR2 SVGEGT. The germline V and J ends were trimmed by 8 bases and 7 bases, with 15 bases remaining between them. The CDR3 runs to 12 residues. The CDR3 is CASGGSNREQYF. The CDR3 DNA reads as TGTGCCAGCGGGGGGTCCAATCGGGAGCAGTACTTC.

This sequence joins TRBV12-3 or TRBV12-4 and TRBJ2-3, with D perhaps TRBD2 (6 bases). This CDR3 has 13 residues. V was cut by 2 bases and J by 10 bases, with 13 bases left in between. The CDR3 here is CASSLRGSSAQYF. CDR3 DNA sequence: TGTGCCAGCAGTTTACGGGGTTCTAGCGCGCAGTATTTT.

The rearrangement joins TRBV7-2 to TRBJ1-3, with TRBD1 as a possible D gene (6 bases). The germline CDR1 and CDR2 sequences are SGHTA and FQGNSA. There are 16 residues in the CDR3. The ends were cut back, 5 bases at V and 3 bases at J, with 17 bases in the middle. The CDR3, as DNA: TGTGCCAGCAGCCCAAGGACAGAAGGATATGGAAACACCATATATTTT. Translating gives CASSPRTEGYGNTIYF.

CDR3 sequence: CASSQADGSGNTIYF. The DNA of the CDR3 is TGTGCCAGCAGCCAGGCTGACGGCTCTGGAAACACCATATATTTT. The rearrangement links TRBV3-1 to TRBJ1-3; D ambiguous. The CDR3 contains 15 residues. The germline V gene has CDR1 LGHDT and CDR2 YNNKEL (reference sequence). V was shortened by 3 bases and J by 0 bases, with 9 bases between the two germline ends.

This clonotype came up once. This chain uses TRBV29-1 with TRBJ2-3, with D unresolved. V was cut by 6 bases and J by 4 bases, with 8 bases left in between. Germline V CDR1 and CDR2: SQVTM, ANQGSEA. This CDR3 is built from 11 residues. For the CDR3, the DNA is TGCAGCGTCATGACCCCAGATACGCAGTATTTT. Translating gives CSVMTPDTQYF.

This rearrangement joins TRBV6-1 to TRBJ1-1, with D possibly being TRBD1 (5 bases). Germline lookup yields CDR1 MNHNS and CDR2 SASEGT. Trimming pared 6 bases from V and 5 bases from J, leaving 19 bases between. The CDR3 has 15 amino acids. The CDR3, as DNA: TGTGCCAGCAGCCAAAGTCGGGGGTCCGGAACTGAAGCTTTCTTT. Translating gives CASSQSRGSGTEAFF.

This clonotype came up a few times. The chain couples TRBV10-3 to TRBJ2-2; D tentatively fits TRBD1 or TRBD2 (5 bases each). The CDR3 has 14 amino acids. Germline V gives CDR1 ENHRY, CDR2 SYGVKD. V was shortened by 9 bases and J by 5 bases, with 16 bases between the two germline ends. The CDR3 DNA sequence: TGTGCCATTAAGACAGAGGGGACGACCGGGGAGCTGTTTTTT. Translated: CAIKTEGTTGELFF.

The chain links TRBV12-3 or TRBV12-4 to TRBJ1-1; D call uncertain. The CDR3 consists of 11 residues. V was shortened by 5 bases and J by 4 bases, with 5 bases between the two germline ends. The CDR3 region is CASSRATEAFF. The CDR3 DNA is TGTGCCAGCAGTAGGGCCACTGAAGCTTTCTTT.